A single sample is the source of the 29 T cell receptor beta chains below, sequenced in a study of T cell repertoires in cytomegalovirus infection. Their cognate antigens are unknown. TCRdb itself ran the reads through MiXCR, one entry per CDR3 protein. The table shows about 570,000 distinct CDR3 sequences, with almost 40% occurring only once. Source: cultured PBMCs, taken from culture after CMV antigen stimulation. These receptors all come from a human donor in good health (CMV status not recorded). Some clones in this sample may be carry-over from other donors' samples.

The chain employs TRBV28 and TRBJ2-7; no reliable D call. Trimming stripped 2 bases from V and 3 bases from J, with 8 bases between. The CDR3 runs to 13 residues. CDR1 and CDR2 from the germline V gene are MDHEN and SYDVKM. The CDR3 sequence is CASSLMFGYEQYF. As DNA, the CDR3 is TGTGCCAGCAGTTTAATGTTCGGCTACGAGCAGTACTTC.

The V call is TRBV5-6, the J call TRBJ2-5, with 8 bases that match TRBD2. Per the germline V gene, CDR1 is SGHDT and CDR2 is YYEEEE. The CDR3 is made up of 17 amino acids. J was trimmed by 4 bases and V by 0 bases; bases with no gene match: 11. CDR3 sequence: CASSLAQSGGWGETQYF. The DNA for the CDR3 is TGTGCCAGCAGCTTGGCCCAGAGCGGGGGCTGGGGAGAGACCCAGTACTTC.

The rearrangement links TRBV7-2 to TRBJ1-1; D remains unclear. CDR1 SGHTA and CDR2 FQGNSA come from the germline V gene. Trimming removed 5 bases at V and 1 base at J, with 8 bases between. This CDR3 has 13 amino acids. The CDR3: CASSGRRNTEAFF. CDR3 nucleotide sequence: TGTGCCAGCAGCGGAAGGCGGAACACTGAAGCTTTCTTT.

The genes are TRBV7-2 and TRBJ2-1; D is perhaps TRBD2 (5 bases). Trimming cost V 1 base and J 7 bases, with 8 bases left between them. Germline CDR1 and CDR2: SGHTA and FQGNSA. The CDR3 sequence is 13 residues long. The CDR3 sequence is CASSLVTGNEQFF. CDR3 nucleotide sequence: TGTGCCAGCAGCTTAGTAACGGGAAATGAGCAGTTCTTC.

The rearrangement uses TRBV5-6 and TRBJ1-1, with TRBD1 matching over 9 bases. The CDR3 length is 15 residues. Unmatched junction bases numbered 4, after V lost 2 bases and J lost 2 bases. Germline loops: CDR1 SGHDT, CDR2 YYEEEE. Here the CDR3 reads CASSLPGQGNTEAFF. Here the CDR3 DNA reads TGTGCCAGCAGCTTACCGGGACAGGGTAACACTGAAGCTTTCTTT.

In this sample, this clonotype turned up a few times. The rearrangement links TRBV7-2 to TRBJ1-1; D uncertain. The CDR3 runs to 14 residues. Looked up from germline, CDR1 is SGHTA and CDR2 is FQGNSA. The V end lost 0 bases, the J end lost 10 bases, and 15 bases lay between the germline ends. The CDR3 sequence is CASSLAGMTKAAFF. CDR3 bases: TGTGCCAGCAGCTTAGCCGGGATGACAAAAGCAGCTTTCTTT.

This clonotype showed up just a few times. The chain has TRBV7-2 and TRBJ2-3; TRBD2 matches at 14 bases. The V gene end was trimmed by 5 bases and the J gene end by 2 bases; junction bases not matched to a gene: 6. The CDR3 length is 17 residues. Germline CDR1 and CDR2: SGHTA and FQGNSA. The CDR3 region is CASSRTSGGSYTDTQYF. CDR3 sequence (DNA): TGTGCCAGCAGCCGGACTAGCGGGGGGTCCTACACAGATACGCAGTATTTT. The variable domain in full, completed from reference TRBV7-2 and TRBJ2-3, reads GAGVSQSPSNKVTEKGKDVELRCDPISGHTALYWYRQSLGQGLEFLIYFQGNSAPDKSGLPSDRFSAERTGGSVSTLTIQRTQQEDSAVYLCASSRTSGGSYTDTQYFGPGTRLTVL.

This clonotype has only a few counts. For the CDR3, the DNA is TGTGCCAGCAGTCTAACAGGGTTTGATTCACCCCTCCACTTT. Amino acid sequence: CASSLTGFDSPLHF. V usage is TRBV6-5 and J usage is TRBJ1-6, with D possibly TRBD1 on 6 matching bases. The CDR3 covers 14 residues. V lost 5 bases and J lost 8, with 13 bases in between. From germline, CDR1 is MNHEY and CDR2 SVGAGI.

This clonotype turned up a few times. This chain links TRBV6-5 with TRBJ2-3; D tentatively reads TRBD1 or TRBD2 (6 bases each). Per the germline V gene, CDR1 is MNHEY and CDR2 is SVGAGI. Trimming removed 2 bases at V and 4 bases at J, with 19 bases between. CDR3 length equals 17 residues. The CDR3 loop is CASSYGVPGAPADTQYF. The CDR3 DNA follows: TGTGCCAGCAGTTACGGAGTTCCGGGGGCGCCGGCAGATACGCAGTATTTT.

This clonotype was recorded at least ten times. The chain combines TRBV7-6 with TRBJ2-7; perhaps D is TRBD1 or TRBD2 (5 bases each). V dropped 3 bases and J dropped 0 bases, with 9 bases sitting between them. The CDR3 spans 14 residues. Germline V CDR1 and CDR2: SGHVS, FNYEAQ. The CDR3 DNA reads TGTGCCAGCAGCTTTGGGACGGACTCCTACGAGCAGTACTTC. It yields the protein CASSFGTDSYEQYF. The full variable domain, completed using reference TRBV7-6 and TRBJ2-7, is GAGVSQSPRYKVTKRGQDVALRCDPISGHVSLYWYRQALGQGPEFLTYFNYEAQQDKSGLPNDRFSAERPEGSISTLTIQRTEQRDSAMYRCASSFGTDSYEQYFGPGTRLTVT.

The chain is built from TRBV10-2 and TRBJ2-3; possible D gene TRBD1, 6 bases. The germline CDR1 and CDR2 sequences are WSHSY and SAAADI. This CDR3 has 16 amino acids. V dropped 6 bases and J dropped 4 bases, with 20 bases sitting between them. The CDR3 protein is CASRDPTNRAPDTQYF. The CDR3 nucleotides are TGCGCCAGCAGAGATCCAACAAACAGGGCCCCAGATACGCAGTATTTT.

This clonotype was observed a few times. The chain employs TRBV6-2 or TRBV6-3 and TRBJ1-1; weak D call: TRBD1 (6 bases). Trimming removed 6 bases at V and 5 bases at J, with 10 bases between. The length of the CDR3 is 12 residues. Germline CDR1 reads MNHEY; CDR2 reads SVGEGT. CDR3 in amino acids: CASRQGKTEAFF. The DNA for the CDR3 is TGTGCCAGCAGGCAGGGGAAAACTGAAGCTTTCTTT.

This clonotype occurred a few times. The CDR3 DNA reads as TGTGCCAGCAGTGAACAGGTGAACACTGAAGCTTTCTTT. This translates into CASSEQVNTEAFF. The V call is TRBV2, the J call TRBJ1-1, with no clear D. The CDR3 spans 13 residues. From germline, CDR1 is SNHLY and CDR2 FYNNEI. Trimming took off 2 bases at V and 0 bases at J, with 4 bases between the two ends.

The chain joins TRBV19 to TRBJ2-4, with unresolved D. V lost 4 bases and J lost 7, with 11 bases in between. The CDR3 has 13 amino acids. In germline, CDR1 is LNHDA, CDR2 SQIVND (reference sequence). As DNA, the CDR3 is TGTGCCAGTAGTAACTGGGGAAGGAACATTCAGTACTTC. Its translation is CASSNWGRNIQYF.

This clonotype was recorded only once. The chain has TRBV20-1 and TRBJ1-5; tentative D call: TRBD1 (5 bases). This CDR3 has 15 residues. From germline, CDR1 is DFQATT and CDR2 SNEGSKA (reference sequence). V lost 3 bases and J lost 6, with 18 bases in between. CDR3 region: CSARGTVVGVQPQHF. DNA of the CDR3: TGCAGTGCTAGGGGGACGGTGGTTGGAGTTCAGCCCCAGCATTTT.

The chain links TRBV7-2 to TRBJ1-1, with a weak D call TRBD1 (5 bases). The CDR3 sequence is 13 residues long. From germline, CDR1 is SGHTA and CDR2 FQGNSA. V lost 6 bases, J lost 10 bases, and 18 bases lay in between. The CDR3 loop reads CASSIVGPSAAFF. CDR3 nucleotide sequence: TGTGCCAGCAGTATCGTGGGACCCTCCGCAGCTTTCTTT.

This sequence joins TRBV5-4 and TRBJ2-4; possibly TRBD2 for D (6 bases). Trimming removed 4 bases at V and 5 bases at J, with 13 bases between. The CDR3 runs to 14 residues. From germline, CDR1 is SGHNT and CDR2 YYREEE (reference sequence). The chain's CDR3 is CASSNPGGENIQYF. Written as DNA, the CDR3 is TGTGCCAGCAGCAACCCCGGAGGGGAAAACATTCAGTACTTC.

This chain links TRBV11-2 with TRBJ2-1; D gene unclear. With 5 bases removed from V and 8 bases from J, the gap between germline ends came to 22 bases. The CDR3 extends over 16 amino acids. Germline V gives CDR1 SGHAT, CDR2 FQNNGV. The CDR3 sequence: CASSLRLTSNRDEQFF. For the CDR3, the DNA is TGTGCCAGCAGCCTCAGGCTGACTTCTAACCGCGATGAGCAGTTCTTC. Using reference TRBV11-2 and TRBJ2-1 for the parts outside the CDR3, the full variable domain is EAGVAQSPRYKIIEKRQSVAFWCNPISGHATLYWYQQILGQGPKLLIQFQNNGVVDDSQLPKDRFSAERLKGVDSTLKIQPAKLEDSAVYLCASSLRLTSNRDEQFFGPGTRLTVL.

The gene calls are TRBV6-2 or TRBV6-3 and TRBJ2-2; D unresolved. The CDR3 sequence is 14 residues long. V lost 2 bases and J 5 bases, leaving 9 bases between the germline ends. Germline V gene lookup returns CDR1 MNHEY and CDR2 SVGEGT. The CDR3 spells CASSYPDWTGELFF. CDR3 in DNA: TGTGCCAGCAGTTACCCTGACTGGACCGGGGAGCTGTTTTTT.

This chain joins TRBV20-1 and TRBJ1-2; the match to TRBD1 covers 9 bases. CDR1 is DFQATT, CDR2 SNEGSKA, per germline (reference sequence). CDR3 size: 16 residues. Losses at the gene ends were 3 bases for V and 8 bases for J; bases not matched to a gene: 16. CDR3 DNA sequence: TGCAGTGCTAGTTTACAGGGGGCGGCCAAGGGTAGGGGCTACACCTTC. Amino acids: CSASLQGAAKGRGYTF.

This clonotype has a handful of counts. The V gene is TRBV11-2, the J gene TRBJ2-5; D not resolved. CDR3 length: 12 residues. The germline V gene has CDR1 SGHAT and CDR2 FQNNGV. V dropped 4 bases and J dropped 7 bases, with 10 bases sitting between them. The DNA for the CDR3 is TGTGCCAGCAGCTCCTTCACCGGGACCCAGTACTTC. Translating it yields CASSSFTGTQYF.

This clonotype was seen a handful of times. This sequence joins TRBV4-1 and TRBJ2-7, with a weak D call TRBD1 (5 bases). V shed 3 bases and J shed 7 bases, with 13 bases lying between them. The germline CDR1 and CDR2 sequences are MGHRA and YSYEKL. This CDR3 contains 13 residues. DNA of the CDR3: TGCGCCAGCAGCCAGGTTCAGGGCCGAGAGCAGTACTTC. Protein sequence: CASSQVQGREQYF.

Here the CDR3 reads CASSPWGESMGYTF. The CDR3 DNA sequence: TGTGCCAGCTCACCGTGGGGAGAATCTATGGGCTACACCTTC. The chain couples TRBV18 to TRBJ1-2; D gene unclear. The germline CDR1 and CDR2 sequences are KGHSH and LQKENI. CDR3 size: 14 residues. Trimming removed 3 bases from V and 8 bases from J, with 16 bases in between.

The chain's CDR3 is CASSLRGPAGASTDTQYF. CDR3 nucleotides: TGTGCCAGCAGTTTAAGGGGCCCAGCGGGGGCTAGCACAGATACGCAGTATTTT. The V and J genes are TRBV27 and TRBJ2-3; 8 bases line up with TRBD2. Germline assignment: CDR1 MNHEY and CDR2 SMNVEV (reference sequence). Trimming cost V 2 bases and J 0 bases; bases outside gene matches: 10. The CDR3 totals 18 residues.

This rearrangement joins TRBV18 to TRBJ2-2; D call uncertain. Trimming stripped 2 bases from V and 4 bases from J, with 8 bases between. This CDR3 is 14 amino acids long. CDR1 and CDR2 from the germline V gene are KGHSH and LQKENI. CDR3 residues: CASSPGQFTGELFF. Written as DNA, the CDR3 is TGTGCCAGCTCACCAGGGCAGTTCACCGGGGAGCTGTTTTTT. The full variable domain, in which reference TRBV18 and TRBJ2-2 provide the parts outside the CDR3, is NAGVMQNPRHLVRRRGQEARLRCSPMKGHSHVYWYRQLPEEGLKFMVYLQKENIIDESGMPKERFSAEFPKEGPSILRIQQVVRGDSAAYFCASSPGQFTGELFFGEGSRLTVL.

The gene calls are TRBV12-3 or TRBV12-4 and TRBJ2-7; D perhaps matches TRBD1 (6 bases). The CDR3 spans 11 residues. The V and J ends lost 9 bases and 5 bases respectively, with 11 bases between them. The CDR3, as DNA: TGTGCCAGGAAAACAGGGAACGAGCAGTACTTC. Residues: CARKTGNEQYF.

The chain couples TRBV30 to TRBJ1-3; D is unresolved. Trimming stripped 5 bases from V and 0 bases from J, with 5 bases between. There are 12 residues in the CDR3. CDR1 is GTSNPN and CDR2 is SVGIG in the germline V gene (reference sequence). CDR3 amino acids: CAWSSSGNTIYF. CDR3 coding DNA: TGTGCCTGGTCTAGCTCTGGAAACACCATATATTTT.

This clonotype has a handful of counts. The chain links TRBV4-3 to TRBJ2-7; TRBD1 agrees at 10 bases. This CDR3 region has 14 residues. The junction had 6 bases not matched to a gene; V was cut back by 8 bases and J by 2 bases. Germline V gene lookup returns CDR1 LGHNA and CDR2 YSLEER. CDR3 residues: CASGRGQGPYEQYF. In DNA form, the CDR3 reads TGCGCCAGCGGCCGGGGACAGGGGCCCTACGAGCAGTACTTC.

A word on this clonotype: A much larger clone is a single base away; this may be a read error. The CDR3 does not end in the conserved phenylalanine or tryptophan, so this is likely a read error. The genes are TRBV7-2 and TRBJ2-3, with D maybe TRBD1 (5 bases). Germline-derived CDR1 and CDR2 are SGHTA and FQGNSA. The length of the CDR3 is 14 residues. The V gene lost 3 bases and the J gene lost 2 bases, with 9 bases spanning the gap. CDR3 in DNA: TGTGCCAGCAGCTTCAGGGATACCACAGATACGCAGTATATT. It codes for CASSFRDTTDTQYI.